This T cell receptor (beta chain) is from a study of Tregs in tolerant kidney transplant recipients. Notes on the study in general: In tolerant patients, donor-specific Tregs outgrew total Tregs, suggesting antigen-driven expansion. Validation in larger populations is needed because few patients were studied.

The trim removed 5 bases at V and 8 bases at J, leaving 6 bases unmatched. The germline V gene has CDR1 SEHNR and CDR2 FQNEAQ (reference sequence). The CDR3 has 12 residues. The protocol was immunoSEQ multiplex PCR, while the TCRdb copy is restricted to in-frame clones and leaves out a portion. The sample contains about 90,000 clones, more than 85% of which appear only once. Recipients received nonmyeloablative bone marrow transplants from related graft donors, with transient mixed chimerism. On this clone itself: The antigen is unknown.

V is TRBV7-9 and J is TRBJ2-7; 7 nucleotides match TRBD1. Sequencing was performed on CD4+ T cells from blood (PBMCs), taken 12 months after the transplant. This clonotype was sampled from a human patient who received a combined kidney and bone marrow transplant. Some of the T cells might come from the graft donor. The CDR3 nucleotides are TGTGCCAGCAGCCCCCGGGACAGCCAGCAGTACTTC. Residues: CASSPRDSQQYF.